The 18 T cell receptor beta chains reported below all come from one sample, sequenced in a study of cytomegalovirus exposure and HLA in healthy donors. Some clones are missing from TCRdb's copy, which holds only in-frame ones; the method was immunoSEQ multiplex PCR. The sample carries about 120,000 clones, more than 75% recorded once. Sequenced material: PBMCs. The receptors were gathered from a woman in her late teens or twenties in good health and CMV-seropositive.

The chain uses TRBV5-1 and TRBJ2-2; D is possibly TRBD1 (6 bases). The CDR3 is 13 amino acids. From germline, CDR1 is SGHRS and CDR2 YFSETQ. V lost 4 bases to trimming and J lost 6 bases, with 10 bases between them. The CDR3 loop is CASSNGQPGELFF. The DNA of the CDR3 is TGCGCCAGCAGCAACGGACAGCCCGGGGAGCTGTTTTTT.

In DNA, the CDR3 is TGTGCCAGTAGTATGGGAGGGTCTATAGCCGGAGCTTTCTTT. Translating gives CASSMGGSIAGAFF. The chain has TRBV19 and TRBJ1-1, with D unresolved. This CDR3 spans 14 amino acids. In germline, CDR1 is LNHDA, CDR2 SQIVND (reference sequence). V dropped 3 bases and J dropped 10 bases, with 18 bases sitting between them.

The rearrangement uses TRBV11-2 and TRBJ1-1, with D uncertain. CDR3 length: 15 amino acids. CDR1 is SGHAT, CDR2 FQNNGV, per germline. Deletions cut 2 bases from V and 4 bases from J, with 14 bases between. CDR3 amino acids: CASSLIGVGGTEAFF. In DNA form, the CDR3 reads TGTGCCAGCAGCTTAATCGGGGTTGGAGGCACTGAAGCTTTCTTT. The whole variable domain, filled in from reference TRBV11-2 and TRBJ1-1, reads EAGVAQSPRYKIIEKRQSVAFWCNPISGHATLYWYQQILGQGPKLLIQFQNNGVVDDSQLPKDRFSAERLKGVDSTLKIQPAKLEDSAVYLCASSLIGVGGTEAFFGQGTRLTVV.

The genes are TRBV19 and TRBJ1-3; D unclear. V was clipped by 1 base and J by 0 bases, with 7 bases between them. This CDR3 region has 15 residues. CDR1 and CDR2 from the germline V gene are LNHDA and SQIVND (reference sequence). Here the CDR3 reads CASSIVAGSGNTIYF. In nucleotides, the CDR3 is TGTGCCAGTAGTATAGTGGCAGGCTCTGGAAACACCATATATTTT. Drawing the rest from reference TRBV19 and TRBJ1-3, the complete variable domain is DGGITQSPKYLFRKEGQNVTLSCEQNLNHDAMYWYRQDPGQGLRLIYYSQIVNDFQKGDIAEGYSVSREKKESFPLTVTSAQKNPTAFYLCASSIVAGSGNTIYFGEGSWLTVV.

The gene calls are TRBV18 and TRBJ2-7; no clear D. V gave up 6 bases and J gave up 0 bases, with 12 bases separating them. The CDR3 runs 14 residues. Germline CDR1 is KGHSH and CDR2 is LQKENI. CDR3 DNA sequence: TGTGCCAGCTCGCCCGGTGGTATCTCCTACGAGCAGTACTTC. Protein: CASSPGGISYEQYF. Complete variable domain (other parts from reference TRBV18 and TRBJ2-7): NAGVMQNPRHLVRRRGQEARLRCSPMKGHSHVYWYRQLPEEGLKFMVYLQKENIIDESGMPKERFSAEFPKEGPSILRIQQVVRGDSAAYFCASSPGGISYEQYFGPGTRLTVT.

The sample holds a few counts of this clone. In nucleotides, the CDR3 is TGTGCCAGCAGCCCGGGACTAGCGGGAGTTGAGCAGTTCTTC. As protein: CASSPGLAGVEQFF. The chain employs TRBV28 and TRBJ2-1, with TRBD2 matching 14 bases. The length of the CDR3 is 14 residues. The V gene's germline CDR1 is MDHEN and CDR2 SYDVKM. V lost 6 bases and J lost 9; bases outside the gene matches: 4.

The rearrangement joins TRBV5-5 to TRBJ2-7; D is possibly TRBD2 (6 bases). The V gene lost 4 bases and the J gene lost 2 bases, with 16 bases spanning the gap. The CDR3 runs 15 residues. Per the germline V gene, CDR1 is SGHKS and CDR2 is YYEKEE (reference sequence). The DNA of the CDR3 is TGTGCCAGCAGCCCGTTTAGGGACTTAGCCTACGAGCAGTACTTC. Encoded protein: CASSPFRDLAYEQYF.

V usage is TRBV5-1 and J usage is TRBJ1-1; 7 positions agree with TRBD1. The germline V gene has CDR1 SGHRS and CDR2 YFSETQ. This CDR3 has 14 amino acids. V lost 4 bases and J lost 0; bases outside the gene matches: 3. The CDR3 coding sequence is TGCGCCAGCAGCCCCGGACAGGTGAACACTGAAGCTTTCTTT. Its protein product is CASSPGQVNTEAFF.

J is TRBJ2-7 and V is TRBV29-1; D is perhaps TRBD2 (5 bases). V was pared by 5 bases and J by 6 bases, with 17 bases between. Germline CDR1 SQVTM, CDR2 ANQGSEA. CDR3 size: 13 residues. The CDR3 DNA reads TGCAGCGTTAGGTCCAACCTACTAGGCGAGCAGTACTTC. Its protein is CSVRSNLLGEQYF.

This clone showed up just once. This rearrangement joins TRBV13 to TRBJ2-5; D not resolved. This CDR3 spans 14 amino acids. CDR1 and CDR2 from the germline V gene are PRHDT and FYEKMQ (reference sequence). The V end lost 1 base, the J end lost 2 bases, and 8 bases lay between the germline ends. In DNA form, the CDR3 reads TGTGCCAGCAGCTTAGCCAGAAGACAAGAGACCCAGTACTTC. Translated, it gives CASSLARRQETQYF.

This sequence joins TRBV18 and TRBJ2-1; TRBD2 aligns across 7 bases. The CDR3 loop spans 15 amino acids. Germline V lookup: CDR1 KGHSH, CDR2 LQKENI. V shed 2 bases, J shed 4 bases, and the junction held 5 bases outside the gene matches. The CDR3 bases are TGTGCCAGCTCACCAAGGCCTAGCGGTTACAATGAGCAGTTCTTC. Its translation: CASSPRPSGYNEQFF.

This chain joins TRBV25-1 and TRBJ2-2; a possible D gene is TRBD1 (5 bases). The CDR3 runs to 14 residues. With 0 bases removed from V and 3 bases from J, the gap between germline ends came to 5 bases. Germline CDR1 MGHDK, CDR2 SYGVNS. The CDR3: CASSEYRDTGELFF. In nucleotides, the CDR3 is TGTGCCAGCAGTGAATACAGGGACACCGGGGAGCTGTTTTTT.

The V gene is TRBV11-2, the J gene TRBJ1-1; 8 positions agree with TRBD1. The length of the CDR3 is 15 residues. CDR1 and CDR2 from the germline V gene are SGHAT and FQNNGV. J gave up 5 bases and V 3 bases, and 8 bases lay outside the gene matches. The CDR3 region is CASSLLDREFTEAFF. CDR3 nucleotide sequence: TGTGCCAGCAGCTTGCTGGACAGGGAGTTTACTGAAGCTTTCTTT.

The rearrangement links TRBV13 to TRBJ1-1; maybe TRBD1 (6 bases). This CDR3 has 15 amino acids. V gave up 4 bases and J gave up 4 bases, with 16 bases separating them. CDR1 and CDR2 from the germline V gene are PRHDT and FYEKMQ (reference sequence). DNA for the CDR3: TGTGCCAGCAGCTCGAAGACGGGGGGCGTCACTGAAGCTTTCTTT. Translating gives CASSSKTGGVTEAFF.

In DNA, the CDR3 is TGCAGCGTTTCTAGGACTAGCGGTAGCACAGATACGCAGTATTTT. Translating gives CSVSRTSGSTDTQYF. The V call is TRBV29-1, the J call TRBJ2-3, with 10 bases lining up with TRBD2. This CDR3 contains 15 residues. CDR1 and CDR2 from the germline V gene are SQVTM and ANQGSEA. V lost 5 bases, J lost 0 bases, and 5 bases stayed unmatched.

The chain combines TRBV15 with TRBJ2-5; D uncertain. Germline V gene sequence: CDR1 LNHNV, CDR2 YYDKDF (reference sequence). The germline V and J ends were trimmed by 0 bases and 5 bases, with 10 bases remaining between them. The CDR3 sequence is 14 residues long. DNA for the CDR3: TGTGCCACCAGCAGAGACCGAATGAGGGAGACCCAGTACTTC. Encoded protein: CATSRDRMRETQYF. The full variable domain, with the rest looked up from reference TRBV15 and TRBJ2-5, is DAMVIQNPRYQVTQFGKPVTLSCSQTLNHNVMYWYQQKSSQAPKLLFHYYDKDFNNEADTPDNFQSRRPNTSFCFLDIRSPGLGDTAMYLCATSRDRMRETQYFGPGTRLLVL.

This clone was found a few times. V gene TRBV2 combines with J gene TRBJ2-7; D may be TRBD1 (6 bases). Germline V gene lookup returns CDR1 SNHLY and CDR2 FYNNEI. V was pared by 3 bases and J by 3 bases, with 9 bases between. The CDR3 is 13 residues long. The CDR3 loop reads CASSDGGNYEQYF. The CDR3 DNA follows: TGTGCCAGCAGTGATGGGGGCAACTACGAGCAGTACTTC.

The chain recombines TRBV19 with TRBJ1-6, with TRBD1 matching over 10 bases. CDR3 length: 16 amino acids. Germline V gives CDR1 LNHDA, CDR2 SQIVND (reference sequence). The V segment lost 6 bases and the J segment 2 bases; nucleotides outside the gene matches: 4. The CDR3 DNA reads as TGTGCCAGTAGGACGACAGGGGGCGCCTATAATTCACCCCTCCACTTT. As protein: CASRTTGGAYNSPLHF.